This TCR beta chain was documented in a study of cytomegalovirus exposure and HLA in healthy donors. At the level of the study: Earlier, some 170 million T cells were analyzed, and more than 100 million unique TCR beta sequences were found among them.

PCR primers comprised 60 Vbeta and 13 Jbeta primers. Generated by immunoSEQ multiplex PCR, the TCRdb table keeps only in-frame clones and is missing some. The table shows 30,000 to 40,000 clones, with over 60% occurring only once. The CDR3 sequence is 16 residues long. Trimming removed 2 bases at V and 4 bases at J, with 18 bases between. The V gene's germline CDR1 is MNHEY and CDR2 SVGAGI. General study points: The listing of some 170 TCR beta chains classed them as cytomegalovirus-associated. Association of a missense DCLRE1C variant with TCR beta V- and J-gene trimming was reported in a later analysis. Most CMV-associated TCR beta chains were later found to appear HLA-restricted.

This clone was counted between two and nine times. Its target is not known. The clonotype was recovered from a man aged 25 to 40 in good health and CMV-seronegative. The sequenced sample consisted of PBMCs. This chain connects TRBV6-5 to TRBJ2-7; a weak D match, TRBD1 (6 bases). Written as DNA, the CDR3 is TGTGCCAGCAGTTACACCCTCAGGACAGCGAGATACGAGCAGTACTTC. Its protein product is CASSYTLRTARYEQYF.